The clone carrying this TCR beta chain was found once. The CDR3 loop spans 14 amino acids. The germline CDR1 and CDR2 sequences are MDHEN and SYDVKM. The V and J ends lost 5 bases and 4 bases, in that order; junction bases with no gene match: 5. This record belongs to a study of technical replicates of blood from four donors. Here immunoSEQ multiplex PCR was the method, and the copy in TCRdb shows in-frame clones only, minus some. The profile covers about 79,000 clones, with 75% to 95% appearing a single time and 0.3% to 0.45% taken by the ten largest. The clonotype comes from a human donor in good health. Some clones in this sample may be carry-over from other donors' samples. This chain uses TRBV28 with TRBJ2-5, with 9 bases aligning to TRBD1. The source material was T cells isolated from PBMCs. The DNA of the CDR3 is TGTGCCAGCAGTCTCCGGACAGGGGTAGAGACCCAGTACTTC. This translates into CASSLRTGVETQYF.